This T cell receptor (beta chain) was sequenced during a study of radiotherapy plus CTLA-4 blockade in lung cancer. The data were produced by immunoSEQ multiplex PCR, yet TCRdb's version contains in-frame clones alone and is incomplete. The table shows 25,000 to 30,000 clones, with 60% to 85% occurring only once. In the case of this clone: Other DNA variants within this sample encode the same CDR3.

The source is a human donor with non-small cell lung cancer that progressed on radiotherapy plus ipilimumab. This material consisted of peripheral blood, taken from a patient treated with radiotherapy plus ipilimumab.

CDR3 in amino acids: CASSVASGGASSYNEQFF. In nucleotides, the CDR3 is TGTGCCAGCAGCGTAGCGAGCGGGGGGGCGAGCTCCTACAATGAGCAGTTCTTC. This chain links TRBV9 with TRBJ2-1, with 10 bases identical to TRBD2. Germline CDR1 SGDLS, CDR2 YYNGEE. The CDR3 extends over 18 amino acids. V trimming: 0 bases; J trimming: 0 bases; junction bases outside the gene matches: 6.